The rows below give T cell receptor beta chains drawn from one sample of a study of T-cell memory formation after mild COVID-19. TCRdb called the 5' RACE reads again in MiXCR, with one record for every CDR3 protein. The sample lists about 260,000 distinct CDR3 sequences; roughly 17% were seen once. Sequences were obtained from PBMCs or a T cell subset sorted from them (not recorded which). These receptors were collected from a man between 18 and 35 years old who had mild COVID-19 (a few samples of this study predate the infection). Cell type and time point are not known. The CDR3 runs from the conserved cysteine through the conserved F or W. D genes are given only for firm matches. Size values are once, few and many counts, or a class for expanded clones, and some rows have none.

TRBJ2-1	TRBV15	TRBD1	many	TGTGCCACCAGCATACAGGGGGCTTGGGAGCAGTTCTTC	CATSIQGAWEQFF
TRBJ2-3	TRBV7-3	NA	few	TGTGCCAGCAGCTTGGCCTTCGCAGATACGCAGTATTTT	CASSLAFADTQYF
TRBJ1-2	TRBV18	NA	NA	TGTGCCAGCTCACCAGAGGGGGGTACTAACTATGGCTACACCTTC	CASSPEGGTNYGYTF
TRBJ2-3	TRBV7-3	NA	many	TGTGCCAGCAGCCCGGGACTTCCCGGGAATACGCAGTATTTT	CASSPGLPGNTQYF
TRBJ2-3	TRBV7-9	TRBD2	NA	TGTGCCAGCAGCTCCAGACTAGCGGGGGGACTTTTGTATACGCAGTATTTT	CASSSRLAGGLLYTQYF
TRBJ2-1	TRBV7-6	NA	NA	TGTGCCAGCAGCTTAGCGGGACCCTGGAGTGCCTACAATGAGCAGTTCTTC	CASSLAGPWSAYNEQFF
TRBJ1-5	TRBV5-6	NA	few	TGTGCCAGCAGCTTGGGGTTTAGGGGAGGTCAGCCCCAGCATTTT	CASSLGFRGGQPQHF
TRBJ2-5	TRBV10-3	NA	few	TGTGCCTCGTCCGGCAGGGGCGACGAGACCCAGTACTTC	CASSGRGDETQYF
TRBJ2-5	TRBV9	NA	few	TGTGCCAGCAGCGTAGAGCCCCGCGAGACCCAGTACTTC	CASSVEPRETQYF
TRBJ2-5	TRBV12-3/TRBV12-4	NA	few	TGTGCCAGCAGGATCGGGCGGGGTGAGGAGACCCAGTACTTC	CASRIGRGEETQYF
TRBJ1-5	TRBV7-2	NA	few	TGTGCCAGCAGCCCCCGGGACGGGGAAGACAATCAGCCCCAGCATTTT	CASSPRDGEDNQPQHF
TRBJ2-3	TRBV5-1	NA	many	TGTGCCAGCAGCCTCGGGACCACAGATACGCAGTATTTT	CASSLGTTDTQYF
TRBJ2-5	TRBV18	NA	many	TGTGCCAGCTCACCACCGGCTAGCTATGAGACCCAGTACTTC	CASSPPASYETQYF
TRBJ2-2	TRBV18	NA	few	TGTGCCAGCTCGAACAGAGGGTTCACCGGGGAGCTGTTTTTT	CASSNRGFTGELFF
TRBJ2-2	TRBV23-1	TRBD1	NA	TGCGCCAGCAGTCAACGAGACAGGGGGCAGGTGAACACCGGGGAGCTGTTTTTT	CASSQRDRGQVNTGELFF
TRBJ2-2	TRBV3-1	NA	few	TGTGCCAGCGGACGGGGACATTACACCGGGGAGCTGTTTTTT	CASGRGHYTGELFF
TRBJ2-3	TRBV7-2	NA	few	TGTGCCAGCAGCTTAGCCTTGGCGGGGTTCAGCACAGATACGCAGTATTTT	CASSLALAGFSTDTQYF
TRBJ2-5	TRBV7-9	TRBD1	few	TGTGCCAGCAGCTACACTCGGACAGGGGAAGAGACCCAGTACTTC	CASSYTRTGEETQYF
TRBJ2-5	TRBV7-2	NA	many	TGTGCCAGCAGCTTAGAATCTATGGCCCAGTACTTC	CASSLESMAQYF
TRBJ2-3	TRBV12-3/TRBV12-4	NA	many	TGTGCCAGCACCCTGGGGGGGGACAGAATCGTATTT	CASTLGGDRIVF
TRBJ1-1	TRBV19	NA	NA	TGTGCCAGTAGCCGCCTGGGGGTGAACACTGAAGCTTTCTTT	CASSRLGVNTEAFF
TRBJ1-1	TRBV20-1	NA	many	TGCAGTGCTCGCCGATCCGGGGCCTCCGCTTTCTTT	CSARRSGASAFF
TRBJ2-5	TRBV5-1	NA	many	TGCGCCAGCAGCTTGGTCGAGGGCGCAGAGACCCAGTACTTC	CASSLVEGAETQYF
TRBJ1-5	TRBV7-9	NA	NA	TGTGCCAGCAGCTTAGGGGGTATGAACAGGAGGTATCAGCCCCAGCATTTT	CASSLGGMNRRYQPQHF
TRBJ2-2	TRBV4-2	NA	few	TGTGCCAGCAGCCAAGGACTATCCCCTTTCACCGGGGAGCTGTTTTTT	CASSQGLSPFTGELFF
TRBJ2-1	TRBV7-2	NA	few	TGTGCCACCGCCCAGGACTACTACAATGAGCAGTTCTTC	CATAQDYYNEQFF
TRBJ2-3	TRBV29-1	TRBD1	many	TGCAGCGTTGAACAGGGGGCGGCAGATACGCAGTATTTT	CSVEQGAADTQYF
TRBJ1-4	TRBV5-1	NA	many	TGCGCCAGCAGCTTGACTTCAGGCAGTGAAAAACTGTTTTTT	CASSLTSGSEKLFF
TRBJ1-1	TRBV4-2	NA	NA	TGTGCCAGCAGCCAAGCGCGGGACGGTAACACTGAAGCTTTCTTT	CASSQARDGNTEAFF
TRBJ2-3	TRBV12-3/TRBV12-4	NA	NA	TGTGCCAGCAGACTCTTAGGGAAGGGAGATACGCAGTATTTT	CASRLLGKGDTQYF
TRBJ1-1	TRBV29-1	NA	few	TGCAGCGCGGGGATCCAGGAAATGAACACTGAAGCTTTCTTT	CSAGIQEMNTEAFF
TRBJ1-5	TRBV7-9	NA	few	TGTGCCAGCAGCTTAGGGGGGGCAAGTGGTTATAGCAATCAGCCCCAGCATTTT	CASSLGGASGYSNQPQHF
TRBJ2-7	TRBV27	NA	few	TGTGCCAGCAGTTCCCCAGCGAGTTACGAGCAGTACTTC	CASSSPASYEQYF
TRBJ2-2	TRBV6-2/TRBV6-3	NA	NA	TGTGCCAGCAGGAGACTGGGGGCGCCGGGCACCGGGGAGCTGTTTTTT	CASRRLGAPGTGELFF
TRBJ2-5	TRBV12-3/TRBV12-4	NA	few	TGTGCCAGCAGTTTGGTGCAATGGGAGACCCAGTACTTC	CASSLVQWETQYF
TRBJ2-5	TRBV5-1	NA	NA	TGCGCCAGCAGCTTACAGCTCTACCAGGTGAAGACCCAGTACTTC	CASSLQLYQVKTQYF
TRBJ2-3	TRBV30	NA	few	TGTGCCTGGCATGGGGCAGATACGCAGTATTTT	CAWHGADTQYF
TRBJ1-3	TRBV7-9	NA	NA	TGTGCCAGCACCCTCTCCGGGGCCAGCTCTGGAAACACCATATATTTT	CASTLSGASSGNTIYF
TRBJ2-3	TRBV5-1	NA	NA	TGCGCCAGCAGCTCCACAGCTGACGATACGCAGTATTTT	CASSSTADDTQYF
TRBJ2-1	TRBV25-1	NA	NA	TGTGCCAGCAGTGAATATCCCCGTAACGAGCAGTTCTTC	CASSEYPRNEQFF
TRBJ1-1	TRBV5-1	NA	NA	TGCGCCAGCAGGGGGATTACAGGAAACCCTGAAGCTTTCTTT	CASRGITGNPEAFF
TRBJ2-5	TRBV7-7	TRBD1	few	TGTGCTAGCAGCTTAGGACAGGGAAAGACCCAGTACTTC	CASSLGQGKTQYF
TRBJ2-3	TRBV20-1	TRBD2	NA	TGCAGTGCCAGGGAGCGGGGGGGCCCCACAGATACGCAGTATTTT	CSARERGGPTDTQYF
TRBJ2-3	TRBV5-6	TRBD2	many	TGTGCCAGCAGCTTAACGACTAGCGGGGGACCTCCAGATACGCAGTATTTT	CASSLTTSGGPPDTQYF
TRBJ2-7	TRBV4-2	NA	NA	TGTGCCAGCAGCCAAGCCGCAGCCCACGAGCAGTACTTC	CASSQAAAHEQYF
TRBJ2-1	TRBV24-1	NA	many	TGTGCCACCAGCCCCCGGGTCACCCCGAGGAATGAGCAGTTCTTC	CATSPRVTPRNEQFF
TRBJ2-5	TRBV29-1	TRBD1	few	TGCAGCGTGGATTTAGAAGGGACAGGGGTGGGGTACCAAGAGACCCAGTACTTC	CSVDLEGTGVGYQETQYF